The rows below give T cell receptor beta chains drawn from one sample of a study of CD8 T cells in ankylosing spondylitis. TCRdb itself ran the 5' RACE reads through MiXCR, one entry per CDR3 protein. The sample lists about 69,000 distinct CDR3 sequences, over 4% seen once, with about 2.2% in the top ten. The sample consisted of blood, either unsorted or a sorted T cell fraction (not recorded which). Receptor source: a male donor with ankylosing spondylitis or in good health (not recorded which). Both conserved end residues are part of each CDR3. The D gene is left open where the match is weak. Clone size is given for some rows only: seen once, a few or many times, or a class if the clone is expanded.

TRBD2	TRBJ2-1	many	TRBV9	15	CASSVEGLAYNEQFF	TGTGCCAGCAGCGTAGAGGGACTAGCCTACAATGAGCAGTTCTTC
-	TRBJ2-3	many	TRBV9	14	CASSVGQGTDTQYF	TGTGCCAGCAGCGTAGGACAGGGCACAGATACGCAGTATTTT
TRBD2	TRBJ2-3	many	TRBV7-8	18	CASSLVAGGPSRTDTQYF	TGTGCCAGCAGCTTAGTAGCGGGGGGGCCCTCTCGCACAGATACGCAGTATTTT
TRBD2	TRBJ2-3	many	TRBV12-5	15	CASALGGIGSDTQYF	TGTGCTAGTGCCTTGGGGGGGATCGGGTCGGATACGCAGTATTTT
TRBD1	TRBJ2-1	-	TRBV7-9	17	CASSPGTAMPDDNEQFF	TGTGCCAGCAGCCCAGGGACAGCCATGCCGGATGACAATGAGCAGTTCTTC
TRBD1	TRBJ1-1	many	TRBV12-3/TRBV12-4	16	CASSFSGTAMNTEAFF	TGTGCCAGCAGTTTCTCCGGGACAGCAATGAACACTGAAGCTTTCTTT
-	TRBJ2-5	many	TRBV5-1	14	CASSSRQPQETQYF	TGCGCCAGCAGCTCTAGACAGCCCCAAGAGACCCAGTACTTC
-	TRBJ2-3	many	TRBV7-5	20	CISVPEALALQVPATDTQYF	-
-	TRBJ2-3	few	TRBV5-1	16	CASSLVGSLTTDTQYF	TGCGCCAGCAGCTTGGTCGGCAGCCTTACCACAGATACGCAGTATTTT
TRBD1	TRBJ1-5	many	TRBV27	17	CASSLHATGSGNQPQHF	TGTGCCAGCAGTTTACACGCGACAGGGTCGGGCAATCAGCCCCAGCATTTT
-	TRBJ2-5	many	TRBV23-1	18	CASITGVRGLAFQETQYF	TGCGCCAGCATCACGGGGGTCAGAGGGCTAGCATTCCAAGAGACCCAGTACTTC
-	TRBJ1-5	-	TRBV7-2	15	CASSLNPGGNQPQHF	TGTGCCAGCAGCTTAAACCCAGGGGGCAATCAGCCCCAGCATTTT
-	TRBJ2-1	many	TRBV29-1	12	CSVESLGNEQFF	TGCAGCGTTGAATCTTTAGGCAATGAGCAGTTCTTC
TRBD1	TRBJ1-3	-	TRBV4-1	15	CASSLLDRAGNTIYF	TGCGCCAGCAGCCTACTGGACAGGGCAGGAAACACCATATATTTT
-	TRBJ1-5	many	TRBV19	12	CASSKVGQPQHF	TGTGCCAGTAGTAAAGTCGGGCAGCCCCAGCATTTT
-	TRBJ2-7	many	TRBV7-2	14	CASSPMTASYEQYF	TGTGCCAGCAGCCCAATGACAGCCTCCTACGAGCAGTACTTC
TRBD1	TRBJ1-2	many	TRBV29-1	11	CSGVGQYGYTF	TGCAGCGGCGTGGGACAGTATGGCTACACCTTC
TRBD1	TRBJ1-1	-	TRBV7-2	16	CASSPGQGNWNTEAFF	TGTGCCAGCAGCCCCGGACAGGGTAACTGGAACACTGAAGCTTTCTTT
-	TRBJ2-7	many	TRBV3-1	15	CASSQETAYRPEQYF	TGTGCCAGCAGCCAAGAGACGGCCTACCGCCCAGAGCAGTACTTC
TRBD2	TRBJ2-3	many	TRBV6-5	16	CASSYSLRGGPDTQYF	TGTGCCAGCAGTTACTCGTTGCGGGGGGGACCAGATACGCAGTATTTT
TRBD1	TRBJ1-5	once	TRBV24-1	20	CGACDLGQPQPRGGNQPQHF	TGTGGGGCCTGTGATTTGGGACAGCCCCAGCCCAGGGGAGGCAATCAGCCCCAGCATTTT
-	TRBJ2-7	many	TRBV6-5	15	CASSYSEAASYEQYF	TGTGCCAGCAGTTACAGCGAGGCCGCCTCCTACGAGCAGTACTTC
-	TRBJ1-2	many	TRBV12-3/TRBV12-4	12	CASTPGGYGYTF	TGTGCCAGCACTCCAGGAGGGTATGGCTACACCTTC
-	TRBJ2-7	many	TRBV4-1	18	CASSQDSPFLGGSGEQYF	TGCGCCAGCAGCCAAGATTCCCCCTTTCTAGGGGGATCCGGCGAGCAGTACTTC
-	TRBJ1-2	many	TRBV5-4	15	CASSVGQTPNYGYTF	TGTGCCAGCAGCGTCGGACAGACCCCTAACTATGGCTACACCTTC
TRBD2	TRBJ2-7	many	TRBV6-5	14	CASSYSGGPYEQYF	TGTGCCAGCAGCTATAGCGGGGGCCCATACGAGCAGTACTTC